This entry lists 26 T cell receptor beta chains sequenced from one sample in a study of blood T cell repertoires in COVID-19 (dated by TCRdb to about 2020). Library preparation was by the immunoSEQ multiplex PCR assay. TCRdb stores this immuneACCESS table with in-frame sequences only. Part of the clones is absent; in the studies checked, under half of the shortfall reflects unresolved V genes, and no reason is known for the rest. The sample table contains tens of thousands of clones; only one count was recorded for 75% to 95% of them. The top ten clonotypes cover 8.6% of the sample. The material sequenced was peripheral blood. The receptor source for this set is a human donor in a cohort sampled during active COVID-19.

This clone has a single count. DNA for the CDR3: TGTGCCACCAGTGACCGCCCCACTTTCAGGGAATACGAGGACACTGAAGCTTTCTTT. Translated, it gives CATSDRPTFREYEDTEAFF. The genes are TRBV24-1 and TRBJ1-1; TRBD1 is a possible D gene (5 bases). V lost 4 bases and J lost 3, with 26 bases in between. Germline CDR1 KGHDR, CDR2 SFDVKD. The CDR3 covers 19 residues.

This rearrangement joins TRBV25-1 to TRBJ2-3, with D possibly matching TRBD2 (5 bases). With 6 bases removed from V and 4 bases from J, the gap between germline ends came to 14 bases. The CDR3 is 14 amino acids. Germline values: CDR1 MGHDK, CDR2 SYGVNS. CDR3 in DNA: TGTGCCAGCAGAGACTACAGAGACTCAGATACGCAGTATTTT. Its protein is CASRDYRDSDTQYF.

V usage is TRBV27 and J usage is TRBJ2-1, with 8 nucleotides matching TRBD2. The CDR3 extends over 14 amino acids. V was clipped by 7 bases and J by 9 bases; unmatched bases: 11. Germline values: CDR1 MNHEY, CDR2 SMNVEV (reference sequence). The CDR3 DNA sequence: TGTGCCAGCAAGCGGGAGTCCTGGGCTGGTGAGCAGTTCTTC. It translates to CASKRESWAGEQFF.

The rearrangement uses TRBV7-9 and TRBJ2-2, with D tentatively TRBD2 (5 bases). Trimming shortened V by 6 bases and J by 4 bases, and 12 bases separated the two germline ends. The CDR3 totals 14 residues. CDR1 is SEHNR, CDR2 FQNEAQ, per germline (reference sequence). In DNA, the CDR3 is TGTGCCAGCAGTTTAACGGGGATCACCGGGGAGCTGTTTTTT. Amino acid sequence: CASSLTGITGELFF.

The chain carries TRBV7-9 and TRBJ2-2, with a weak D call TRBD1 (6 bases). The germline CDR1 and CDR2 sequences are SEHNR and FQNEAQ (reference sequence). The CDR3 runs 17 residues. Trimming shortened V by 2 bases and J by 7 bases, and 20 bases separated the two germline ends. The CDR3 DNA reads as TGTGCCAGCAGCTTACGTCCGACAGGCGCGCGCGGCGGGGAGCTGTTTTTT. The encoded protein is CASSLRPTGARGGELFF. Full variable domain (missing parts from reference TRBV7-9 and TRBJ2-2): DTGVSQNPRHKITKRGQNVTFRCDPISEHNRLYWYRQTLGQGPEFLTYFQNEAQLEKSRLLSDRFSAERPKGSFSTLEIQRTEQGDSAMYLCASSLRPTGARGGELFFGEGSRLTVL.

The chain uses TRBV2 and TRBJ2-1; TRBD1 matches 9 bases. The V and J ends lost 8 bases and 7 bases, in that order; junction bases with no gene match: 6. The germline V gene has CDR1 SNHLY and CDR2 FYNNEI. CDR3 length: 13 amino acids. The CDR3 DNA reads TGTGCCAGCTTAAGCGGGACAGGGAATGAGCAGTTCTTC. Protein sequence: CASLSGTGNEQFF.

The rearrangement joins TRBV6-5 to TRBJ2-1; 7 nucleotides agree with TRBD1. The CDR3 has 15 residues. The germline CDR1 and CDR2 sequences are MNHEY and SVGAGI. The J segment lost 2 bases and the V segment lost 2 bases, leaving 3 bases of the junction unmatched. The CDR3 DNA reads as TGTGCCAGCAGTTACCGGACAGGACCCTACAATGAGCAGTTCTTC. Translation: CASSYRTGPYNEQFF.

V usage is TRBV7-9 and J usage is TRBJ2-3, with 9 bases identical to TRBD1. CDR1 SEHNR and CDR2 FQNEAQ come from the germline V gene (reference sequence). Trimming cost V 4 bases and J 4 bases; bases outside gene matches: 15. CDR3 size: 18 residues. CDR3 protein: CASSSTPGQGPIADTQYF. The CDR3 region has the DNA TGTGCCAGCAGCTCGACCCCCGGACAGGGGCCGATCGCAGATACGCAGTATTTT.

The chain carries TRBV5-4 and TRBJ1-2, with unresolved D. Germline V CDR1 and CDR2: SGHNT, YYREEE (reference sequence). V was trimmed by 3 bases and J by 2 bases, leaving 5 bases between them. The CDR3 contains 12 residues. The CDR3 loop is CASSYTNYGYTF. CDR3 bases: TGTGCCAGCAGCTACACCAACTATGGCTACACCTTC.

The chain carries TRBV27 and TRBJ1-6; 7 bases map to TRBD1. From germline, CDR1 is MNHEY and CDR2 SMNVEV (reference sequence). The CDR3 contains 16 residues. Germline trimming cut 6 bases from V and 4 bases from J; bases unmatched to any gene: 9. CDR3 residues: CASRSPGQQYNSPLHF. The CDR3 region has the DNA TGTGCCAGCAGAAGCCCGGGACAGCAATATAATTCACCCCTCCACTTT.

The CDR3: CASNRQGKTNQPQHF. The CDR3 nucleotides read TGTGCCAGCAATAGACAGGGGAAAACCAATCAGCCCCAGCATTTT. The chain is built from TRBV2 and TRBJ1-5, with 8 positions matching TRBD1. Germline CDR1 and CDR2: SNHLY and FYNNEI. Unmatched junction bases numbered 8, after V lost 7 bases and J lost 3 bases. The CDR3 contains 15 residues.

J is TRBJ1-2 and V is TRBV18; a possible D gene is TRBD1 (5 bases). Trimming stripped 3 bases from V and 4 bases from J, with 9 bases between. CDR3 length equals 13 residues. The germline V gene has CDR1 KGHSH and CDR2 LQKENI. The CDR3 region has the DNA TGTGCCAGCTCACCTGGGGGAGGCTATGGCTACACCTTC. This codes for CASSPGGGYGYTF.

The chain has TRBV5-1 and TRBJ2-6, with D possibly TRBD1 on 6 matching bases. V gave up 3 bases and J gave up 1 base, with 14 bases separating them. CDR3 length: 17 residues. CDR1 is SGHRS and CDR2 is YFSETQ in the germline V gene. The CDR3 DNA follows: TGCGCCAGCAGCTCGGGGAACACAGGGTCTGGGGCCAACGTCCTGACTTTC. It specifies CASSSGNTGSGANVLTF.

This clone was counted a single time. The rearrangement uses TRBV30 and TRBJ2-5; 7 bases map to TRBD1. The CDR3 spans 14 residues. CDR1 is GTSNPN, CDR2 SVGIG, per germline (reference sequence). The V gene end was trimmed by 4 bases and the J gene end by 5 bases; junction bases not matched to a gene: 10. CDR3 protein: CAWTLTGVGETQYF. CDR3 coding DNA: TGTGCCTGGACCCTAACAGGGGTGGGGGAGACCCAGTACTTC. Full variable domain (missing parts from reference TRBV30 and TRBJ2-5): SQTIHQWPATLVQPVGSPLSLECTVEGTSNPNLYWYRQAAGRGLQLLFYSVGIGQISSEVPQNLSASRPQDRQFILSSKKLLLSDSGFYLCAWTLTGVGETQYFGPGTRLLVL.

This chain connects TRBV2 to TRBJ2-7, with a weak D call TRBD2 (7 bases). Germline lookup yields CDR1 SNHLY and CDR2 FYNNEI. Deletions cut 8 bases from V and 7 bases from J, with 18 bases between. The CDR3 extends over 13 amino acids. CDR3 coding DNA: TGTGCCAGCTCGGAGGGGGGGGCGGGTGAGCAGTACTTC. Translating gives CASSEGGAGEQYF.

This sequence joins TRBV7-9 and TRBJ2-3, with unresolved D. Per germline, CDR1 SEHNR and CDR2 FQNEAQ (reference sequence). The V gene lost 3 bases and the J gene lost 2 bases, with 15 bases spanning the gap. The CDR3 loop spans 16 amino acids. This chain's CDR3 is CASSFSGSIITDTQYF. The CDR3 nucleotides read TGTGCCAGCAGCTTTTCCGGGTCGATTATCACAGATACGCAGTATTTT.

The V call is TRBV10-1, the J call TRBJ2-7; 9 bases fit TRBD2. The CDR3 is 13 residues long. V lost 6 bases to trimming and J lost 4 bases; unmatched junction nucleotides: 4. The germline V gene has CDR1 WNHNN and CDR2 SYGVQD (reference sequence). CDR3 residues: CASRATSGYEQYF. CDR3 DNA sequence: TGCGCCAGCAGGGCGACTAGCGGATACGAGCAGTACTTC.

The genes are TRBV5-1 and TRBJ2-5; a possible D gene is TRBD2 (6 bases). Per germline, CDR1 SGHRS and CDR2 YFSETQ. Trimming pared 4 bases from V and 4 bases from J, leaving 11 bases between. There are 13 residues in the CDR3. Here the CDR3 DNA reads TGCGCCAGCAGCCTAATCGGGGGAGAGACCCAGTACTTC. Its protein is CASSLIGGETQYF. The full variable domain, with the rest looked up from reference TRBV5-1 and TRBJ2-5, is KAGVTQTPRYLIKTRGQQVTLSCSPISGHRSVSWYQQTPGQGLQFLFEYFSETQRNKGNFPGRFSGRQFSNSRSEMNVSTLELGDSALYLCASSLIGGETQYFGPGTRLLVL.

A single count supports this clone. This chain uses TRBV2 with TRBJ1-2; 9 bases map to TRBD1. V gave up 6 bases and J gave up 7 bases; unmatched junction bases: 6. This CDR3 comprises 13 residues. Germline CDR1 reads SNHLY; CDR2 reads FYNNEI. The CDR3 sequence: CASRGDRVRGYTF. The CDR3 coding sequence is TGTGCCAGCAGGGGGGACAGGGTTCGTGGCTACACCTTC.

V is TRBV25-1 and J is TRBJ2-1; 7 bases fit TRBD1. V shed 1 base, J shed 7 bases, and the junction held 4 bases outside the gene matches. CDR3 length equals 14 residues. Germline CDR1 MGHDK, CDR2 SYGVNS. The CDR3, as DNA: TGTGCCAGCAGTGAATTCCTCAGGGGGAATGAGCAGTTCTTC. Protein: CASSEFLRGNEQFF.

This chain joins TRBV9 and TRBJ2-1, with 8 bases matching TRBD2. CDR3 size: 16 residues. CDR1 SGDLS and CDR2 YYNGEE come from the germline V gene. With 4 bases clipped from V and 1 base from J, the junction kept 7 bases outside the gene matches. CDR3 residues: CASSPGGTRSYNEQFF. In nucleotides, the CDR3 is TGTGCCAGCAGCCCAGGTGGGACTAGGTCCTACAATGAGCAGTTCTTC.

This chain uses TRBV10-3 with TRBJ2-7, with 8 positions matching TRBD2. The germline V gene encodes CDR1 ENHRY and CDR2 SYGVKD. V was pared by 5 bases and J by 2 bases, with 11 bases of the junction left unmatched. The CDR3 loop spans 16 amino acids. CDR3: CAISSLSSGRTYEQYF. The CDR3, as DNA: TGTGCCATCAGTAGCCTCTCTAGCGGGCGAACCTACGAGCAGTACTTC.

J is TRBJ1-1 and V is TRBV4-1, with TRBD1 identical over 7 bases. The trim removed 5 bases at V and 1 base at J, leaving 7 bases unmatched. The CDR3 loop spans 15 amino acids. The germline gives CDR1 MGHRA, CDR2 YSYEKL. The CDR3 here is CASSKHRGPNTEAFF. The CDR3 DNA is TGCGCCAGCAGCAAGCACAGGGGCCCGAACACTGAAGCTTTCTTT.

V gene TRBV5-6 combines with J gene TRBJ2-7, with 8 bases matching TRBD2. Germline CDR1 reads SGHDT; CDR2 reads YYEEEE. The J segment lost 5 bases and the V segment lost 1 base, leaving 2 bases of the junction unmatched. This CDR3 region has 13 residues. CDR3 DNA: TGTGCCAGCAGCTTGTACGGGAGGGACGAGCAGTACTTC. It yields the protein CASSLYGRDEQYF.

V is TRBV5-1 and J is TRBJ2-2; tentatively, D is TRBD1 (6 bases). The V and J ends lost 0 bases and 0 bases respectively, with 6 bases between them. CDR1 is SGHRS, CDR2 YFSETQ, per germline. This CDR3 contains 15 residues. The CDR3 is CASSLDRANTGELFF. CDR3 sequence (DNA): TGCGCCAGCAGCTTGGACAGGGCGAACACCGGGGAGCTGTTTTTT.

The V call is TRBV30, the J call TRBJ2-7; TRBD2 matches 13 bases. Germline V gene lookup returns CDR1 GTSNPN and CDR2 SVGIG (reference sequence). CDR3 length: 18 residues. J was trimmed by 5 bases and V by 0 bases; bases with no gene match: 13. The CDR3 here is CAWSVTLLAGGLPHEQYF. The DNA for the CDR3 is TGTGCCTGGAGTGTAACCCTACTAGCGGGGGGGCTCCCCCACGAGCAGTACTTC.